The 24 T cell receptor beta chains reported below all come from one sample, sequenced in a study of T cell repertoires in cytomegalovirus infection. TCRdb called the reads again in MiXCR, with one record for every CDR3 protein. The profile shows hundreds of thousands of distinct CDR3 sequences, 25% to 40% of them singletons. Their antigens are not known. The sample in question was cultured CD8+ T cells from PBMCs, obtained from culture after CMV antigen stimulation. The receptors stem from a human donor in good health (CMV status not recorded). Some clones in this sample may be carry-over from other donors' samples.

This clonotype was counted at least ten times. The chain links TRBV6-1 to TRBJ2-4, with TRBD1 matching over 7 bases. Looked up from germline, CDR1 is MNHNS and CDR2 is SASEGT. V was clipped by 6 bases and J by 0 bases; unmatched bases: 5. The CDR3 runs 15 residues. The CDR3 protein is CASSTGELAKNIQYF. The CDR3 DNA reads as TGTGCCAGCAGCACAGGGGAACTAGCCAAAAACATTCAGTACTTC.

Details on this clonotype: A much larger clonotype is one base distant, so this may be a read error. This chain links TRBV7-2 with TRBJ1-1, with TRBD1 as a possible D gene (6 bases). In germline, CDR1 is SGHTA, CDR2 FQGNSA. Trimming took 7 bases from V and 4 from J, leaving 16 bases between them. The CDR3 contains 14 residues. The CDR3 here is CASKFGEGGTEAFF. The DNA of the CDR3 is TGTGCCAGCAAATTTGGGGAGGGGGGCACTGAAGCTTTCTTT.

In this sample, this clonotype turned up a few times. CDR3 loop: CASSALPDRVYNSPLHF. CDR3 in DNA: TGTGCCAGTAGCGCTCTCCCCGACAGGGTGTATAATTCACCCCTCCACTTT. V is TRBV19 and J is TRBJ1-6, with 7 bases that match TRBD1. Germline CDR1 is LNHDA and CDR2 is SQIVND (reference sequence). This CDR3 has 17 amino acids. The V and J ends lost 6 bases and 4 bases, in that order; junction bases with no gene match: 12.

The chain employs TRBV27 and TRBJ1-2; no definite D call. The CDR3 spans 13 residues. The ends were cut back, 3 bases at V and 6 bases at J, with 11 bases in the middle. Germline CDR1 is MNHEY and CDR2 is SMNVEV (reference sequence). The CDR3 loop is CASSFSIGNGYTF. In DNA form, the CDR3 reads TGTGCCAGCAGTTTCAGTATAGGTAATGGCTACACCTTC.

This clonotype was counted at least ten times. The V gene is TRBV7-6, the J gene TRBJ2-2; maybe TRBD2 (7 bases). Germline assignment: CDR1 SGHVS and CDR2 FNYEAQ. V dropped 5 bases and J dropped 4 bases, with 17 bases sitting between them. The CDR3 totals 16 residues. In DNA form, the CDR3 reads TGTGCCAGCAGCCCCACTGGCGGGGGCCCCACCGGGGAGCTGTTTTTT. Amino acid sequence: CASSPTGGGPTGELFF.

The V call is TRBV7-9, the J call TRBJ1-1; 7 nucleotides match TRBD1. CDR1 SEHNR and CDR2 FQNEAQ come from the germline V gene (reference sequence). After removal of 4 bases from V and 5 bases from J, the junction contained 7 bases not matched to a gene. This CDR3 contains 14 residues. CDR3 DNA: TGTGCCAGCAGCTCCACAGGGGAGAGGACTGAAGCTTTCTTT. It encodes CASSSTGERTEAFF.

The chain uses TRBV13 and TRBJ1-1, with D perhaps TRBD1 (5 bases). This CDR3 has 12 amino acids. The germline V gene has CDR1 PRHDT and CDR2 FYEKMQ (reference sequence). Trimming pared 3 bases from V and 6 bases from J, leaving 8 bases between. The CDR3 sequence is CASSFDSSEAFF. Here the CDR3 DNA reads TGTGCCAGCAGCTTCGACAGCTCTGAAGCTTTCTTT.

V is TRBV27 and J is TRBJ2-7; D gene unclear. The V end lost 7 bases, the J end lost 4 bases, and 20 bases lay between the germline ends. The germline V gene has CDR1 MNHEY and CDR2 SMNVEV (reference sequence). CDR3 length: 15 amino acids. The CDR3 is CASTLLGREPYEQYF. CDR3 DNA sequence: TGTGCCAGCACCCTGCTAGGGCGCGAACCTTACGAGCAGTACTTC.

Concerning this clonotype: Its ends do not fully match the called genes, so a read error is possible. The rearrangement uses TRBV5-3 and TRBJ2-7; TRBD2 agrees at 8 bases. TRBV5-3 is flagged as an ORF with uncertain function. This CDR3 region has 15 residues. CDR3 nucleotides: TGTGCCAGCAGCTTGGTGGCGGGAGGCTCCTACGAGCAGTACTTC. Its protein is CASSLVAGGSYEQYF.

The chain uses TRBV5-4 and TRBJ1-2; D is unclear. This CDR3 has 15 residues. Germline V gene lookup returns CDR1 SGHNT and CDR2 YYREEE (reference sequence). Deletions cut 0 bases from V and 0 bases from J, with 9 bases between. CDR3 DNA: TGTGCCAGCAGCTTGGTGGGAGAAACTAACTATGGCTACACCTTC. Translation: CASSLVGETNYGYTF. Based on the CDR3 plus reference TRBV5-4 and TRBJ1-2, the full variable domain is ETGVTQSPTHLIKTRGQQVTLRCSSQSGHNTVSWYQQALGQGPQFIFQYYREEENGRGNFPPRFSGLQFPNYSSELNVNALELDDSALYLCASSLVGETNYGYTFGSGTRLTVV.

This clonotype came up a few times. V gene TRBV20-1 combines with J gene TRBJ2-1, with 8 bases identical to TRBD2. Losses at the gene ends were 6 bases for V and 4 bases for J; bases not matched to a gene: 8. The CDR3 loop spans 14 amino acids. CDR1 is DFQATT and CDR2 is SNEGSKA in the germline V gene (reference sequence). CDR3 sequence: CSAWDSGVYNEQFF. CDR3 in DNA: TGCAGTGCCTGGGATAGCGGGGTTTACAATGAGCAGTTCTTC.

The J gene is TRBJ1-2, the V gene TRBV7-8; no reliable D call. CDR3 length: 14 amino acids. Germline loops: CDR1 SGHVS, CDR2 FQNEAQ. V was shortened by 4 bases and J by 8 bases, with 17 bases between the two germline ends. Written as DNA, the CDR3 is TGTGCCAGCAGCTCTACCTGGACGCTTACAGGCTACACCTTC. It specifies CASSSTWTLTGYTF.

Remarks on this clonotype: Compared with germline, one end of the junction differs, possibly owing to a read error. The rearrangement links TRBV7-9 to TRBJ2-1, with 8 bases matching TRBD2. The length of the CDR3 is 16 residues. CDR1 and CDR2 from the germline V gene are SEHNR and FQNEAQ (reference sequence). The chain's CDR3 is CASSSLRGASSNEQFF. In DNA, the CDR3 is TGTGCCAGCAGCTCTTTGCGGGGGGCCTCCTCCAATGAGCAGTTCTTC. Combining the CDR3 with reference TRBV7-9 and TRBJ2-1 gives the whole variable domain DTGVSQNPRHKITKRGQNVTFRCDPISEHNRLYWYRQTLGQGPEFLTYFQNEAQLEKSRLLSDRFSAERPKGSFSTLEIQRTEQGDSAMYLCASSSLRGASSNEQFFGPGTRLTVL.

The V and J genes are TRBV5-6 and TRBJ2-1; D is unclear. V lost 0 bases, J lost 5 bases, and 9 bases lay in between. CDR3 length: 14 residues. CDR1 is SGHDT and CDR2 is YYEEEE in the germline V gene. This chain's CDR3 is CASSLVYIHNEQFF. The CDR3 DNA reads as TGTGCCAGCAGCTTGGTTTACATACACAATGAGCAGTTCTTC.

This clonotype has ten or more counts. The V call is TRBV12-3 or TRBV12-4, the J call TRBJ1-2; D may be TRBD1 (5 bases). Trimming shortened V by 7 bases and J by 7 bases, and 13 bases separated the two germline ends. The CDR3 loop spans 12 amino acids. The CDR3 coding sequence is TGTGCCAGCAATTCTGGGGACGGTGGCTACACCTTC. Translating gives CASNSGDGGYTF.

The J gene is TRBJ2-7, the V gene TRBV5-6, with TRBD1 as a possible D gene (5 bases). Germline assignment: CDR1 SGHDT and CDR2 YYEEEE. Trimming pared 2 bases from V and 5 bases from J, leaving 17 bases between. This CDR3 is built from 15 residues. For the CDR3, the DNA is TGTGCCAGCAGCTTCTACTTCGGACACCCCCACGAGCAGTACGTC. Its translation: CASSFYFGHPHEQYV.

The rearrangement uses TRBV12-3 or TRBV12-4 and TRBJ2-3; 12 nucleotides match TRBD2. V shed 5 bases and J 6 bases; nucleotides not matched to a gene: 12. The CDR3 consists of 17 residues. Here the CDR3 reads CASSPLASGGAGDTQYF. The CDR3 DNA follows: TGTGCCAGCAGTCCCCTTGCTAGCGGGGGGGCCGGGGATACGCAGTATTTT.

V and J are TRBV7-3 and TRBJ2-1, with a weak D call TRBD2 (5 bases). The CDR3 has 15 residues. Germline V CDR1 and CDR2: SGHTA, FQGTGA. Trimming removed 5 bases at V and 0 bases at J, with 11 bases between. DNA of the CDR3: TGTGCCAGCAGCACGCGGGCGAGCTCCTACAATGAGCAGTTCTTC. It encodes CASSTRASSYNEQFF. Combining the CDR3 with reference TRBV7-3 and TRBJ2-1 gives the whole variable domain GAGVSQTPSNKVTEKGKYVELRCDPISGHTALYWYRQSLGQGPEFLIYFQGTGAADDSGLPNDRFFAVRPEGSVSTLKIQRTERGDSAVYLCASSTRASSYNEQFFGPGTRLTVL.

The CDR3 nucleotides are TGTGCCAGCAGCTTGTTTGGGAGCTCCTATAATTCACCCCTCCACTTT. Protein sequence: CASSLFGSSYNSPLHF. J is TRBJ1-6 and V is TRBV5-5; D unresolved. The CDR3 extends over 16 amino acids. V was clipped by 1 base and J by 0 bases, with 8 bases between them. The V gene's germline CDR1 is SGHKS and CDR2 YYEKEE (reference sequence).

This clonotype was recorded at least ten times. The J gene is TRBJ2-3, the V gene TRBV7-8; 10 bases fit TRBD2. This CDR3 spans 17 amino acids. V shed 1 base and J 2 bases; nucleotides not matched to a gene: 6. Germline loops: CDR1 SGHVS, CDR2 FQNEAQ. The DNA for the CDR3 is TGTGCCAGCAGCTTAGATTTAGCGGGGGGCACCACAGATACGCAGTATTTT. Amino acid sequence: CASSLDLAGGTTDTQYF.

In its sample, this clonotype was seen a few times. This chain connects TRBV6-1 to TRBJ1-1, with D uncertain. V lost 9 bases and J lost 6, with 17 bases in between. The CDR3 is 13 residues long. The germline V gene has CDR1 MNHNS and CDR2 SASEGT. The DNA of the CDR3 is TGTGCCAGTCGCGGCGGGCTATCTCCTGAAGCTTTCTTT. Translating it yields CASRGGLSPEAFF.

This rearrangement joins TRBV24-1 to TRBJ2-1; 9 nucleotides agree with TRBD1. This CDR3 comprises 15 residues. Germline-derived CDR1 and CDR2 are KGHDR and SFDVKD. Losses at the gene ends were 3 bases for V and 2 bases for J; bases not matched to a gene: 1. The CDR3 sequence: CATSDRQGAYNEQFF. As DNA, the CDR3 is TGTGCCACCAGTGATCGACAGGGGGCCTACAATGAGCAGTTCTTC.

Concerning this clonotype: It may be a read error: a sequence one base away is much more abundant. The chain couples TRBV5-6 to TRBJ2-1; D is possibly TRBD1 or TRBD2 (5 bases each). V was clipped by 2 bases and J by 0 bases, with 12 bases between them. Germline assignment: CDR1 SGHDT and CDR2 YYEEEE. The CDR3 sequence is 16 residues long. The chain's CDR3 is CASSFARGSSYNEQFF. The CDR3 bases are TGTGCCAGCAGCTTTGCGAGGGGCAGCTCCTACAATGAGCAGTTCTTC.

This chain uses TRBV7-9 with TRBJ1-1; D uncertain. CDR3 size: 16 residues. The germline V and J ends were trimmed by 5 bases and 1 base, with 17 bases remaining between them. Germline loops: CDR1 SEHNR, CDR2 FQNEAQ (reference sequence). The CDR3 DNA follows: TGTGCCAGCAGCCCTAGGCATAAAGAGCGGAACACTGAAGCTTTCTTT. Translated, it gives CASSPRHKERNTEAFF.